Listed below are T cell receptor beta chains from one sample, sequenced in a study of blood T cell repertoires in COVID-19. Assay: immunoSEQ multiplex PCR; the TCRdb copy retains only in-frame clones and omits some. Of some 150,000 clones listed, 84% are singletons. Sequenced: PBMCs or T cells enriched from blood (not recorded which). Every receptor here comes from a woman in her fifties or sixties who had been exposed to COVID-19. CDR3s include the opening cysteine and the closing phenylalanine or tryptophan. D genes are given only for firm matches. A clone size is listed for some rows: how often the clone was seen (once, few, many), or a class if it is expanded.

clone_size j_call d_call v_call cdr3_nt cdr3_aa
NA TRBJ1-5 NA TRBV9 TGTGCCAGCAGCCTCGGGGGGCACAATCAGCCCCAGCATTTT CASSLGGHNQPQHF
NA TRBJ1-2 TRBD1 TRBV30 TGTGCCTGGAGTGGGACAGGGGACGGCTACACCTTC CAWSGTGDGYTF
few TRBJ1-6 NA TRBV11-2 TGTGCCAGCAGCTCCCGGGGGAATAATTCACCCCTCCACTTT CASSSRGNNSPLHF
few TRBJ2-2 TRBD2 TRBV4-3 TGCGCCAGCAGCCCCGAACTAGCGGGAGTTGTCACCGGGGAGCTGTTTTTT CASSPELAGVVTGELFF
NA TRBJ1-3 NA TRBV19 TGTGCCAGTAGTACGACAGGTATCTCCGGAAACACCATATATTTT CASSTTGISGNTIYF
NA TRBJ1-2 TRBD1 TRBV30 TGTGCCTGGAGTGTGTGGGACAGTCCTTATGGCTACACCTTC CAWSVWDSPYGYTF
NA TRBJ1-1 TRBD1 TRBV11-3 TGTGCCAGCAGCTCCGACAGGGAACGAGGAGCTTTCTTT CASSSDRERGAFF
NA TRBJ1-3 NA TRBV6-5 TGTGCCAGCAGCGACAGGTCCTCCTCTGGAAACACCATATATTTT CASSDRSSSGNTIYF
NA TRBJ1-2 TRBD1 TRBV27 TGTGCCAGCAGTTCCCCAAGACAGGGGAGTGGCTACACCTTC CASSSPRQGSGYTF
NA TRBJ1-3 TRBD1 TRBV7-6 TGTGCCAGCAGCTTCACGGACAGGGCCTCTGGAAACACCATATATTTT CASSFTDRASGNTIYF
NA TRBJ1-3 NA TRBV7-2 TGTGCCAGCAGCTTAGAGAGCAGGTTCTCTGGAAACACCATATATTTT CASSLESRFSGNTIYF
NA TRBJ1-2 TRBD1 TRBV6-2/TRBV6-3 TGTGCCAGCAGTCGGACAGGCGGGTATGGCTACACCTTC CASSRTGGYGYTF
NA TRBJ1-2 NA TRBV7-2 TGTGCCAGCAGCTCCGGGAGAGGCGGCTACACCTTC CASSSGRGGYTF
NA TRBJ2-1 TRBD1 TRBV6-5 TGTGCCAGCAGAGGACTGCCAGGGGGTGAGCAGTTCTTC CASRGLPGGEQFF
NA TRBJ2-5 TRBD2 TRBV27 TGTGCCAGCAGTTTCGGACTAGCGGGGGGGATGGAGACCCAGTACTTC CASSFGLAGGMETQYF
NA TRBJ2-2 TRBD1 TRBV5-1 TGCGCCAGCAGCCTGCCCGGGACAGGGCCGAACACCGGGGAGCTGTTTTTT CASSLPGTGPNTGELFF
once TRBJ1-3 NA TRBV7-2 TGTGCCAGCAGCTTAGGCCACAGGAGCTCTGGAAACACCATATATTTT CASSLGHRSSGNTIYF
NA TRBJ2-1 TRBD1 TRBV6-2/TRBV6-3 TGTGCCAGCAGTTACGTGGCGGGACAGGGGAGCAATGAGCAGTTCTTC CASSYVAGQGSNEQFF
NA TRBJ2-5 TRBD2 TRBV7-8 TGTGCCAGCAGCTTCTCCCTTAGGGAGGGGTGGGAGACCCAGTACTTC CASSFSLREGWETQYF
NA TRBJ2-1 TRBD1 TRBV6-4 TGTGCCAGCAGTAAAGCTACAGGGGGACGGGATGAGCAGTTCTTC CASSKATGGRDEQFF
NA TRBJ1-1 NA TRBV5-4 TGTGCCAGCAGCTTGGTACGGTTCGGGGAAGCTTTCTTT CASSLVRFGEAFF
few TRBJ2-7 TRBD1 TRBV19 TGTGCCAGTAGCGACAGGGGGTGGTACGAGCAGTACTTC CASSDRGWYEQYF
NA TRBJ1-1 TRBD1 TRBV19 TGTGCCAGTACCACAAGACAGGGGGGAAACACTGAAGCTTTCTTT CASTTRQGGNTEAFF
once TRBJ1-3 TRBD1 TRBV11-2 TGTGCCAGCAGCGTTGACAGGGCTAGCTCTGGAAACACCATATATTTT CASSVDRASSGNTIYF
NA TRBJ2-6 NA TRBV7-9 TGTGCCAGCAGCCCAGGGCCGGGGGCCAACGTCCTGACTTTC CASSPGPGANVLTF
few TRBJ1-4 NA TRBV5-1 TGCGCCAGCAGCCAGCAGGGTTTCAGAACTAATGAAAAACTGTTTTTT CASSQQGFRTNEKLFF
NA TRBJ2-3 NA TRBV5-8 TGTGCCAGCAGCTTGTTAGCGAGCAAAAGCACAGATACGCAGTATTTT CASSLLASKSTDTQYF
NA TRBJ2-2 NA TRBV11-2 TGTGCCAGCAGCTCACTCAGGGGTCCGAACACCGGGGAGCTGTTTTTT CASSSLRGPNTGELFF
NA TRBJ2-7 TRBD2 TRBV6-5 TGTGCCAGCAGTTACTCCCGACTAGCTAGCTACGAGCAGTACTTC CASSYSRLASYEQYF
NA TRBJ2-1 NA TRBV7-9 TGTGCCAGCAGCTTAGCGGAAGCGGGTCTCTACAATGAGCAGTTCTTC CASSLAEAGLYNEQFF
NA TRBJ2-1 NA TRBV10-3 TGTGCCAGCGCCGCGGCTTCCTACAATGAGCAGTTCTTC CASAAASYNEQFF
NA TRBJ2-1 TRBD2 TRBV6-2/TRBV6-3 TGTGCCAGCAGCCACCCTCCGGGACTAGAGCAGTTCTTC CASSHPPGLEQFF
NA TRBJ2-7 NA TRBV25-1 TGTGCCAGCCAAAACCGGGTCTACGACGAGCAGTACTTC CASQNRVYDEQYF
many TRBJ2-2 TRBD2 TRBV28 TGTGCCAGCAGCCTAGCGGGAGGGCCCCCCGGGGAGCTGTTTTTT CASSLAGGPPGELFF
NA TRBJ1-2 TRBD1 TRBV18 TGTGCCAGCTCACCGACAGGGTCTATCGATGGCTACACCTTC CASSPTGSIDGYTF
NA TRBJ1-4 NA TRBV5-8 TGTGCCAGCCAGCCAGAGCCCACAGGGCGAGAAAAACTGTTTTTT CASQPEPTGREKLFF
NA TRBJ1-6 NA TRBV4-1 TGCGCCAGCAGCCCCCGGGACAAGAGCTCCTATAATTCACCCCTCCACTTT CASSPRDKSSYNSPLHF
NA TRBJ2-1 TRBD2 TRBV6-2/TRBV6-3 TGTGCCAGCAGCGCCAGCGGGAGGGCCTACAATGAGCAGTTCTTC CASSASGRAYNEQFF
NA TRBJ2-2 NA TRBV15 TGTGCCACCAGCAGAGATCTGGGGCCGAACACCGGGGAGCTGTTTTTT CATSRDLGPNTGELFF
NA TRBJ2-1 TRBD1 TRBV9 TGTGCCAGCAGCGTAGATGGCAGGGGGCGGGATGAGCAGTTCTTC CASSVDGRGRDEQFF
NA TRBJ1-6 NA TRBV30 TGTGCCTGGAGTTCCTCGGGAGCCTTTAATTCACCCCTCCACTTT CAWSSSGAFNSPLHF
NA TRBJ2-7 TRBD1 TRBV5-1 TGCGCCAGCAGCTTGCGACAGGGGGGACTCGAGCAGTACTTC CASSLRQGGLEQYF
NA TRBJ1-1 TRBD1 TRBV3-1/TRBV3-2 TGTGCCAGCAGGCAGACAGGGACGGGAACTGAAGCTTTCTTT CASRQTGTGTEAFF